The clone carrying this TCR beta chain was picked up a small number of times. The CDR3 extends over 17 amino acids. Germline CDR1 and CDR2: SGHRS and YFSETQ. The J segment lost 6 bases and the V segment lost 5 bases, leaving 8 bases of the junction unmatched. Assay: immunoSEQ multiplex PCR; the TCRdb copy retains only in-frame clones and omits some. The sample yields fewer than 500,000 clones, roughly 79% seen once. The data stem from a study of shared clonotypes between healthy human individuals. For the study at large: A couple of women and three men aged 18 to 49 served as donors.

The TCR sequence derives from a middle-aged woman in good health. Some clones in this sample may be carry-over from other donors' samples. The rearrangement uses TRBV5-1 and TRBJ2-2; 15 bases are a match to TRBD2. The sample comprised PBMCs. The CDR3 DNA reads as TGCGCCAGCAGTCATGGACTAGCGGGAGGGCAAGCCGGGGAGCTGTTTTTT. Residues: CASSHGLAGGQAGELFF.